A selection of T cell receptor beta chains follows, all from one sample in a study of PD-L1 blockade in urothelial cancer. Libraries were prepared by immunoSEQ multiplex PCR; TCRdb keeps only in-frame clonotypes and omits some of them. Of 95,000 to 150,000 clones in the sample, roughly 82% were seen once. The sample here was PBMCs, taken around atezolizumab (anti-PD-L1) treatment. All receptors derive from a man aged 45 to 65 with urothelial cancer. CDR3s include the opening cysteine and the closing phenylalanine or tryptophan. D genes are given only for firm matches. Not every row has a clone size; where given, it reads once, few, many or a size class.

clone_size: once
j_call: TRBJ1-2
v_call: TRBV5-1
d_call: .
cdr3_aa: CASSPEWVRGGYTF
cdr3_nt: TGCGCCAGCAGCCCCGAGTGGGTCCGAGGCGGCTACACCTTC

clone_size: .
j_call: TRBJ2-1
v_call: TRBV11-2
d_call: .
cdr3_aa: CASSPAAGYYNEQFF
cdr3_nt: TGTGCCAGCAGCCCTGCGGCTGGATACTACAATGAGCAGTTCTTC

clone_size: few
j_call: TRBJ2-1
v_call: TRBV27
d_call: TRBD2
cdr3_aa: CASSLYGRGRSYNEQFF
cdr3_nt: TGTGCCAGCAGTTTATATGGGAGGGGAAGGAGCTACAATGAGCAGTTCTTC

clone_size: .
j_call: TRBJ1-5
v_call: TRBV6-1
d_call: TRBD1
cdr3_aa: CASSAQVGQGDQPQHF
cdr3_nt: TGTGCCAGCAGTGCCCAGGTCGGACAGGGTGACCAGCCCCAGCATTTT

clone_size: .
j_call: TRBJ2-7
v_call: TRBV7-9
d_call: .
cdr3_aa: CASSLGVSGNSYEQYF
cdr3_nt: TGTGCCAGCAGCTTAGGTGTGTCGGGAAACTCCTACGAGCAGTACTTC

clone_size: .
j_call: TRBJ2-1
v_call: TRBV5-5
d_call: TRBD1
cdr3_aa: CASSYYRGLTNEQFF
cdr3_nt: TGTGCCAGCAGCTATTACAGGGGGCTAACGAATGAGCAGTTCTTC

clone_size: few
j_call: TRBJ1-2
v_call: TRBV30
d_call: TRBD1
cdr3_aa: CAWIETGALYGYTF
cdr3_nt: TGTGCCTGGATCGAGACAGGGGCCCTCTATGGCTACACCTTC

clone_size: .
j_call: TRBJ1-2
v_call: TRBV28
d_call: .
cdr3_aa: CASTRTPDYGYTF
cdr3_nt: TGTGCCAGTACAAGGACACCTGACTATGGCTACACCTTC

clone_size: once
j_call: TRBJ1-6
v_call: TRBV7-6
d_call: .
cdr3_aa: CASSPLGEGGSPLHF
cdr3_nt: TGTGCCAGCAGCCCGCTGGGTGAGGGCGGGTCACCCCTCCACTTT

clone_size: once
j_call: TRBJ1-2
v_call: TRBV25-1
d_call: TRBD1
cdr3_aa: CASSTGGSYGYTF
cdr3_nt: TGTGCCAGCAGTACAGGGGGTAGCTATGGCTACACCTTC

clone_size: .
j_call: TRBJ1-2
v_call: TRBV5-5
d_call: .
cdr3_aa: CASSVDTPNYGYTF
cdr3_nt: TGTGCCAGCAGCGTGGACACCCCTAACTATGGCTACACCTTC

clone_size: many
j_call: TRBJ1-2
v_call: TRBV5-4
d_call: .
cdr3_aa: CASSLAGVNGYTF
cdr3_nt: TGTGCCAGCAGCTTGGCAGGGGTGAATGGCTACACCTTC

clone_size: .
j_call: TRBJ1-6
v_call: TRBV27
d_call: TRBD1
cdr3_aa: CASSSGTGVSPLHF
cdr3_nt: TGTGCCAGCAGTTCCGGGACAGGGGTGTCACCCCTCCACTTT

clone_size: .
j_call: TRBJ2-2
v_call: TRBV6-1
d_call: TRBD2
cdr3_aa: CASSETWLAGGPGGELFF
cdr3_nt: TGTGCCAGCAGTGAAACGTGGCTAGCGGGAGGGCCGGGCGGGGAGCTGTTTTTT

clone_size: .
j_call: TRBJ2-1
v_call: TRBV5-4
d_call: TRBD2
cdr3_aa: CASSLRREGPYNEQFF
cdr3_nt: TGTGCCAGCAGCTTGCGGCGGGAGGGCCCCTACAATGAGCAGTTCTTC

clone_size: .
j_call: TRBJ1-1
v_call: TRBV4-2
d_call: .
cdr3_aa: CASSSRGYTEAFF
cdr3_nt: TGTGCCAGCAGTAGCAGGGGATACACTGAAGCTTTCTTT

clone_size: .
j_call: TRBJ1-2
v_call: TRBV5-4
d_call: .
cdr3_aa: CASSLPSQDLDGYTF
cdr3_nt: TGTGCCAGCAGCCTGCCCTCACAGGATCTGGATGGCTACACCTTC

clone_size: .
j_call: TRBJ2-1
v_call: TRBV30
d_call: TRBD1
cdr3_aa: CAWSDGPGTGGEQFF
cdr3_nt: TGTGCCTGGAGCGACGGACCCGGGACAGGGGGGGAGCAGTTCTTC

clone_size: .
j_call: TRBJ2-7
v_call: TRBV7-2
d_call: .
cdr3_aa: CASSLLPYEQYF
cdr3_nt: TGTGCCAGCAGCTTACTTCCTTACGAGCAGTACTTC

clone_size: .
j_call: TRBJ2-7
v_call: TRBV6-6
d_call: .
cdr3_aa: CATRESSYEQYF
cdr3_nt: TGTGCCACCAGGGAGAGCTCCTACGAGCAGTACTTC

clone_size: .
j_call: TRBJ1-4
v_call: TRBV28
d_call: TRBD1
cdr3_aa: CASSPNLTGAKNEKLFF
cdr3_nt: TGTGCCAGCAGCCCAAATCTGACAGGGGCGAAAAATGAAAAACTGTTTTTT

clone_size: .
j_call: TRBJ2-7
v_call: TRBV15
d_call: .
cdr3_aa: CATSSGQSYEQYF
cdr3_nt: TGTGCCACCAGCAGCGGACAGTCCTACGAGCAGTACTTC

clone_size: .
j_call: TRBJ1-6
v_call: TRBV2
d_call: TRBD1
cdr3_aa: CASSRDRRSSYNSPLHF
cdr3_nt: TGTGCCAGCAGTCGGGACAGGAGGAGCTCCTATAATTCACCCCTCCACTTT

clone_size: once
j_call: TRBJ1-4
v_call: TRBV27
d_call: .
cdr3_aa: CASSYRQAPEKLFF
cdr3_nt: TGTGCCAGCAGTTACCGACAGGCCCCTGAAAAACTGTTTTTT

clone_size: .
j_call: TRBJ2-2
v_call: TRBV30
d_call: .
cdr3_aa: CAWRGTPTTGELFF
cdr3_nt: TGTGCCTGGCGCGGGACTCCTACGACCGGGGAGCTGTTTTTT

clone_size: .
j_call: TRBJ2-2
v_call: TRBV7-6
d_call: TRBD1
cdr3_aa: CASSPRTGLGELFF
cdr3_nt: TGTGCCAGCAGCCCAAGGACAGGACTGGGGGAGCTGTTTTTT

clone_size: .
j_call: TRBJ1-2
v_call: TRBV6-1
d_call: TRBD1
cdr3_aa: CASTNMLQGGGYTF
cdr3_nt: TGTGCCAGTACAAACATGTTGCAGGGGGGAGGCTACACCTTC

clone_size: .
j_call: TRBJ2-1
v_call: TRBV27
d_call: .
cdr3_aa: CASALPGHPGNEQFF
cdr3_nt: TGTGCCAGCGCCCTACCTGGCCACCCGGGGAATGAGCAGTTCTTC

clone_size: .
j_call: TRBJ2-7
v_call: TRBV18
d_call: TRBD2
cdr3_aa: CASQGTSGSSYEQYF
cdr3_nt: TGTGCCAGCCAGGGGACTAGCGGGAGCTCCTACGAGCAGTACTTC

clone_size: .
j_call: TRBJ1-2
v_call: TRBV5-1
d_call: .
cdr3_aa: CASSPEGVAGYTF
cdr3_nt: TGCGCCAGCAGCCCCGAGGGGGTAGCGGGCTACACCTTC

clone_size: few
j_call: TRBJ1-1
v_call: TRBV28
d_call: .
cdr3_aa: CASRYPGEETEAFF
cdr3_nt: TGTGCCAGCAGATATCCGGGAGAGGAAACTGAAGCTTTCTTT

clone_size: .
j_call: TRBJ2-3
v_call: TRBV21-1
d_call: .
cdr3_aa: CASSRNQARDLYTDTQYF
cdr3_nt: TGTGCCAGCAGCAGAAACCAAGCCCGGGATCTTTACACAGATACGCAGTATTTT

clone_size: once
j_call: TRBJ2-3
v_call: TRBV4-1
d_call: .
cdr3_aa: CASSRGSGTDTQYF
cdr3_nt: TGCGCCAGCAGCCGAGGTTCAGGGACAGATACGCAGTATTTT

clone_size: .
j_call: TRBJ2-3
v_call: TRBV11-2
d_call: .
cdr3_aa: CASTTLTAQSTDTQYF
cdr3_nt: TGTGCCAGCACAACCCTCACCGCCCAGAGCACAGATACGCAGTATTTT

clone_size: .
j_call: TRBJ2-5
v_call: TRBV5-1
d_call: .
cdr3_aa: CASSLGGAREETQYF
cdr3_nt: TGCGCCAGCAGCTTGGGAGGCGCACGGGAAGAGACCCAGTACTTC

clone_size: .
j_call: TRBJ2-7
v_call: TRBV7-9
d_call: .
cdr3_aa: CAAGGPYEQYF
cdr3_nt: TGTGCCGCGGGCGGCCCCTACGAGCAGTACTTC

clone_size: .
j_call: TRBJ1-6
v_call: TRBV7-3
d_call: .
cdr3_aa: CASSPGGGNSPLHF
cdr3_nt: TGTGCCAGCAGCCCGGGGGGGGGTAATTCACCCCTCCACTTT

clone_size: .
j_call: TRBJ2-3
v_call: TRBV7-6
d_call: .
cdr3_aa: CASSLVPSDTQYF
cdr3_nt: TGTGCCAGCAGCTTAGTTCCCTCAGATACGCAGTATTTT

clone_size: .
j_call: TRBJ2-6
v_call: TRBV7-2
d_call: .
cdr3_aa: CASSLRGSGANVLTF
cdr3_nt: TGTGCCAGCAGCTTACGCGGCTCTGGGGCCAACGTCCTGACTTTC

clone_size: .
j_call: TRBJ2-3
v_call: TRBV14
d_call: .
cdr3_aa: CASSKGGSGHTDTQYF
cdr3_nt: TGTGCCAGCAGCAAGGGGGGGAGCGGTCACACAGATACGCAGTATTTT

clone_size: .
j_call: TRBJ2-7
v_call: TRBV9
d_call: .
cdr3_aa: CASRVPRLTYEQYF
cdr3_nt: TGTGCCAGCAGGGTTCCCAGGCTTACATACGAGCAGTACTTC

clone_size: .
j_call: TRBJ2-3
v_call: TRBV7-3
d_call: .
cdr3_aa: CASSSSDLGTDTQYF
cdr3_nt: TGTGCCAGCAGCTCATCAGACTTAGGCACAGATACGCAGTATTTT

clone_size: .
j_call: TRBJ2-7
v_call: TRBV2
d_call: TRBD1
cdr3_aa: CASSGQLYEQYF
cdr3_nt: TGTGCCAGCTCGGGACAGCTCTACGAGCAGTACTTC

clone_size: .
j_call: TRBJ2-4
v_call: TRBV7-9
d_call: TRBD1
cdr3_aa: CASALQGFENIQYF
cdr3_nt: TGTGCCAGCGCACTACAGGGGTTTGAAAACATTCAGTACTTC

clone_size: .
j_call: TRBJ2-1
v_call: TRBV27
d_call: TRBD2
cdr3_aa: CASSTPGLAGGRYNEQFF
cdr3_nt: TGTGCCAGCAGTACCCCGGGACTAGCGGGAGGGCGGTACAATGAGCAGTTCTTC

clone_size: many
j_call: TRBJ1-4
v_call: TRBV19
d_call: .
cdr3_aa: CASSIELATNEKLFF
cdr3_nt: TGTGCCAGTAGTATTGAGCTTGCAACTAATGAAAAACTGTTTTTT

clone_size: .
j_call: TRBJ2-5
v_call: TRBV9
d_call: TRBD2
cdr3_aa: CASSPGEAGVGKTQYF
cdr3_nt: TGTGCCAGCAGCCCTGGGGAAGCGGGAGTCGGGAAGACCCAGTACTTC

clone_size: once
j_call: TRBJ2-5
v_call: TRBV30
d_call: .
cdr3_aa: CAWSVMAGSQETQYF
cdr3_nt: TGTGCCTGGAGTGTTATGGCAGGGTCGCAAGAGACCCAGTACTTC

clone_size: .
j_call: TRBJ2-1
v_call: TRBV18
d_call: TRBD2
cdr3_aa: CASSPRTREDEQFF
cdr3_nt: TGTGCCAGCTCACCCCGGACTAGGGAGGATGAGCAGTTCTTC

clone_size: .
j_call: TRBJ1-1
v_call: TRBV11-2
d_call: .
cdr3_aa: CASSLRGNTEAFF
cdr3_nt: TGTGCCAGCAGCTTAAGGGGGAACACTGAAGCTTTCTTT

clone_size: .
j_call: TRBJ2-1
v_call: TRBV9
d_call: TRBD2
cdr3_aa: CASRDYLAGGPVDEQFF
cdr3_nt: TGTGCCAGCAGGGACTACTTAGCGGGAGGGCCGGTGGATGAGCAGTTCTTC

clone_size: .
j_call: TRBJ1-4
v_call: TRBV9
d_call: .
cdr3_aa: CASSVGAGRPTNEKLFF
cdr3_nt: TGTGCCAGCAGCGTAGGGGCAGGGCGGCCAACTAATGAAAAACTGTTTTTT